This T cell receptor beta chain was sequenced during a study of cytomegalovirus exposure and HLA in healthy donors. The study's findings and limits: One later analysis reportedly identified an Asian-associated ancestry cluster that showed fewer N-insertions than the roughly 640-donor mean.

Primers for the PCR totalled 60 Vbeta and 13 Jbeta. TCRdb's copy holds only in-frame clones and misses some; the assay was immunoSEQ multiplex PCR. This table has roughly 77,000 clones, around 79% appearing once. With respect to this clone: What it binds is unknown.

The sequenced sample was PBMCs. The receptor was isolated from a man in his forties or fifties in good health and CMV-seronegative.

The CDR3 DNA reads TGTGCCAGCAGCAAGGGGGGAGGGCACGACGAGCAGTACTTC. As protein: CASSKGGGHDEQYF. The V call is TRBV13, the J call TRBJ2-7; a weak D match, TRBD2 (7 bases). This CDR3 comprises 14 residues. With 5 bases removed from V and 5 bases from J, the gap between germline ends came to 16 bases. CDR1 and CDR2 (germline): PRHDT, FYEKMQ (reference sequence).